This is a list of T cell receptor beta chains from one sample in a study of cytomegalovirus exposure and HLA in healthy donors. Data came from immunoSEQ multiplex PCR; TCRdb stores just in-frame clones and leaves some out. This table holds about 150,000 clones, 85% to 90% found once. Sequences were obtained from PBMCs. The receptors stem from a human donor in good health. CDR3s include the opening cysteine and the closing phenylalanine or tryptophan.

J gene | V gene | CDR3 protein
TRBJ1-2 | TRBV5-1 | CASSLGGGYGYTF
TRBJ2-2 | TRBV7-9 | CASSPGTTNTGELFF
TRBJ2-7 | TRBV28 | CASSLSAYEQYF
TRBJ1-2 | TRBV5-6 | CASSLGQGNLGYTF
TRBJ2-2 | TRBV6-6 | CASSSFDAGAAGELFF
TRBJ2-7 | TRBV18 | CASSPRGGQGTYEQYF
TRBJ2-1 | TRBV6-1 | CASSGRSSFNEQFF
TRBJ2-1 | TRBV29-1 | CSVENSNEQFF
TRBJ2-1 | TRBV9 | CASSPLGGSYNEQFF
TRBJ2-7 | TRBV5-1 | CASTLGTGGREQYF
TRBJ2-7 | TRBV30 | CAWDLTGGEYEQYF
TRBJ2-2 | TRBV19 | CASSGALGTGELFF
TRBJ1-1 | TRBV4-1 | CASSLRTGPPNTEAFF
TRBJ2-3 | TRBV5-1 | CASSLPGEDTQYF
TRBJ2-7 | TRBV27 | CASSRDRSYEQYF
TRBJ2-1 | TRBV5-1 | CASSWGQGLYNEQFF
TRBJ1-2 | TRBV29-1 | CSASLPTEDHGYTF
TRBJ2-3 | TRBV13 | CASSFGDTQYF
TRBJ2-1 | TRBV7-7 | CASSPLGQGRYNEQFF
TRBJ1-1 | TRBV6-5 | CASSSVTQTNTEAFF
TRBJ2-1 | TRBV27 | CASRSLAGKIEQFF
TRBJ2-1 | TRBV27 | CASSFEGAFYNEQFF
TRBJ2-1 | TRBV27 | CASSSGLPIYNEQFF
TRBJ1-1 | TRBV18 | CASSTGTGGFSDTEAFF
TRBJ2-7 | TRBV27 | CASSRGQEFSYEQYF
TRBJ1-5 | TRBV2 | CASRRSNQPQHF
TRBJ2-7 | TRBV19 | CASSVGQISYEQYF
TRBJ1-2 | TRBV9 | CASSVGDQTNYGYTF
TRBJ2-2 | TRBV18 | CASSPRGQTTGELFF
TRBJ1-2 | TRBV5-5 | CASSSGTVNYGYTF
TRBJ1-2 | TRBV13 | CASSLQGARGYTF
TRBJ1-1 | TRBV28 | CASSSPLTGFGDTEAFF
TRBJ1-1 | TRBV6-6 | CASSYRQGMNTEAFF
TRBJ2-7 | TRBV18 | CASSPPSRGRDGQYF
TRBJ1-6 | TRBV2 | CASSESFLPQRTF
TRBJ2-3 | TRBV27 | CASSPSGLAGGADTQYF
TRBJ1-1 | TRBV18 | CASYRTGMNTEAFF
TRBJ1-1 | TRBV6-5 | CATIDTQHTEAFF